The source of this TCR beta chain is a study of cytomegalovirus exposure and HLA in healthy donors. Turning to the study itself: In an earlier analysis, approximately 120 million unique TCR beta sequences were found from some 180 million T cells. Study results and limitations: Later analysis placed DRB1 highest and HLA-C lowest in TCR association rates, which differed by HLA locus.

On this clone itself: Its cognate antigen is unknown.

Researchers ran the PCR with 60 Vbeta and 13 Jbeta primers. Here immunoSEQ multiplex PCR was the method, and the copy in TCRdb shows in-frame clones only, minus some. This table has under 200,000 clones, around 75% appearing once. V was cut by 6 bases and J by 0 bases, with 18 bases left in between. The CDR3 is 16 amino acids. CDR1 is PRHDT, CDR2 FYEKMQ, per germline (reference sequence). Sample: PBMCs. The chain has TRBV13 and TRBJ2-7, with a weak D call TRBD2 (5 bases). The receptor comes from a woman aged 45-59 years in good health and CMV-seropositive. The CDR3 region has the DNA TGTGCCAGCAGTCTCATGGAGGACTCCCCCTCCTACGAGCAGTACTTC. Its protein is CASSLMEDSPSYEQYF.